This T cell receptor (beta chain) was sequenced for a study of radiotherapy plus CTLA-4 blockade in lung cancer. Across the study: Objective responses arose in approximately 19% of patients, and 25% to 40% experienced disease control.

About this clone: Its antigen is undetermined.

Germline V gene sequence: CDR1 SGHKS, CDR2 YYEKEE (reference sequence). The CDR3 consists of 20 residues. The J segment lost 0 bases and the V segment lost 3 bases, leaving 18 bases of the junction unmatched. Some clones are missing from TCRdb's copy, which holds only in-frame ones; the method was immunoSEQ multiplex PCR. The sample contains about 67,000 clones, 65% to 85% of which appear only once. Study results and limitations: After radiotherapy and ipilimumab, tumor-derived clones expanded in peripheral blood.

V is TRBV5-5 and J is TRBJ1-3, with 7 nucleotides matching TRBD1. This clonotype was sampled from a human donor with non-small cell lung cancer whose response to radiotherapy plus ipilimumab could not be evaluated. Some clones in this sample may be carry-over from other donors' samples. The sample in question was peripheral blood, obtained from a patient treated with radiotherapy plus ipilimumab. CDR3 loop: CASSWTVGQVGVLSGNTIYF. The CDR3 bases are TGTGCCAGCAGCTGGACTGTAGGACAGGTCGGGGTGCTCTCTGGAAACACCATATATTTT.